Listed below are T cell receptor beta chains from one sample, sequenced in a study of T-cell reconstitution after alpha-beta-depleted transplantation in children. MiXCR, run by TCRdb on the PCR reads, gives a single entry per CDR3 protein. The sample contains 190,000 or so distinct CDR3 sequences, about 14% of which appear only once. The source material was PBMCs from the stem cell graft donor, sampled from the stem cell graft. Receptors originate from a human donor who donated a stem cell graft to a child with acute lymphoblastic leukemia. Each CDR3 is given with its conserved first and last residue. The D gene is left open where the match is weak. Some rows have no size entry. The others give once, few or many, or a class for an expanded clone.

j_call,d_call,v_call,clone_size,cdr3_nt,cdr3_aa
TRBJ2-2,.,TRBV5-1,many,TGCGCCAGCAGCTTGACCGGGGCGACCACCGGGGAGCTGTTTTTT,CASSLTGATTGELFF
TRBJ2-2,.,TRBV29-1,many,TGCAGCGTGCTAGCAGCTTCGAACACCGGGGAGCTGTTTTTT,CSVLAASNTGELFF
TRBJ2-7,TRBD1,TRBV15,.,TGTGCCACCAGCAGAGGGGACAGCCACGAGCAGTACTTC,CATSRGDSHEQYF
TRBJ1-5,.,TRBV20-1,few,TGCAGTGCTGTAAGGGACCCGTTCAATCAGCCCCAGCATTTT,CSAVRDPFNQPQHF
TRBJ2-5,.,TRBV20-1,.,TGCAGTGCTAGAGATAAAGGGGTTTACGCAGAGACCCAGTACTTC,CSARDKGVYAETQYF
TRBJ2-1,.,TRBV30,.,TGTGCCTGGAGTGCAACGACTAGAGTTTTCTTC,CAWSATTRVFF
TRBJ2-1,TRBD2,TRBV20-1,.,TGCAGTGCTAGTTGGCGGGAGTACAATGAGCAGTTCTTC,CSASWREYNEQFF
TRBJ2-2,.,TRBV5-1,few,TGCGCCAGCAGCCCCCGCCCACAGGGTAGGATAACCGGGGAGCTGTTTTTT,CASSPRPQGRITGELFF
TRBJ1-2,.,TRBV12-3/TRBV12-4,.,TGTGCCAGCAGTTCCCCGCCCCGGACGAATGGCTACACCTTC,CASSSPPRTNGYTF
TRBJ1-2,.,TRBV3-1,many,TGTGCCCGGTGCTCATCGGGCTACACCTTC,CARCSSGYTF
TRBJ2-1,.,TRBV3-1,few,TGTGCCAGCAGCCAAGTTCAGAGGCAGTTCTTC,CASSQVQRQFF
TRBJ2-1,TRBD2,TRBV20-1,many,TGCAGTGCTAGAGGGAAGACTAGCGGGAGGGCCGAACCCCAGTTCTTC,CSARGKTSGRAEPQFF
TRBJ1-2,.,TRBV12-3/TRBV12-4,many,TGTGCCAGCAGCCGAGACTCGGATCTGAGGGAGGGCTACACCTTC,CASSRDSDLREGYTF
TRBJ1-4,TRBD1,TRBV12-3/TRBV12-4,few,TGTGCCAGCAATACGGGACAGGGGGTCAGTGAAAAACTGTTTTTT,CASNTGQGVSEKLFF
TRBJ1-3,.,TRBV3-1,many,TGTGCCAGCAGCCAAGTTTCAGGGGTCTCCTCTGGAAACACCATATATTTT,CASSQVSGVSSGNTIYF
TRBJ1-6,.,TRBV6-1,many,TGTGCCAGCTCTCGGGACTTCACGAATTCACCCCTCCACTTT,CASSRDFTNSPLHF
TRBJ2-2,.,TRBV12-3/TRBV12-4,many,TGTGCCAGCAGTTTCATTTCCGTCAGCACCGGGGAGCTGTTTTTT,CASSFISVSTGELFF
TRBJ2-1,TRBD2,TRBV20-1,many,TGCAGTGCCCGGCGGAGCGGGAGCTACAATGAGCAGTTCTTC,CSARRSGSYNEQFF
TRBJ1-6,.,TRBV5-1,many,TGCGCCAGCAGCTTGGAGGGGACAACAGGATCACCCCTCCACTTT,CASSLEGTTGSPLHF
TRBJ2-5,.,TRBV12-3/TRBV12-4,many,TGTGCCAGCAGTTTAGCCTCCCGTGAGACCCAGTACTTC,CASSLASRETQYF
TRBJ2-5,TRBD2,TRBV5-1,many,TGCGCCAGCAGCTTGGCCCCCGGGACTAGCCGTGAGACCCAGTACTTC,CASSLAPGTSRETQYF
TRBJ1-3,.,TRBV12-3/TRBV12-4,.,TGTGCCAGCAGTACACCACCCCCAGGAAACACCATATATTTT,CASSTPPPGNTIYF
TRBJ2-7,TRBD2,TRBV20-1,many,TGCAGTGCTGGTACCGCCGGGACTAGCGGGAGGCGCGAGCAGTACTTC,CSAGTAGTSGRREQYF
TRBJ2-6,.,TRBV19,.,TGTGCCAGTTCCGACGTGGACGGAGAGTTTTTCTCTGGGGCCAACGTCCTGACTTTC,CASSDVDGEFFSGANVLTF
TRBJ2-1,.,TRBV5-1,few,TGCGCCAGCACCAGGACGGGTTCCTACAATGAGCAGTTCTTC,CASTRTGSYNEQFF
TRBJ2-1,TRBD2,TRBV20-1,many,TGCAGTGCTTTTAAGACTAGCGGGACAGACAATGAGCAGTTCTTC,CSAFKTSGTDNEQFF
TRBJ2-1,TRBD2,TRBV6-5,.,TGTGCCAGCAGACCGGGACTAGTTAAGCAGTTCTTC,CASRPGLVKQFF
TRBJ2-3,TRBD2,TRBV5-1,many,TGCGCCAGCAGCACCCTAGCGGCCACAGATACGCAGTATTTT,CASSTLAATDTQYF
TRBJ2-1,.,TRBV5-1,.,TGCGCCAGCAGCCCCAGGGGCCTGGGATACAATGAGCAGTTCTTC,CASSPRGLGYNEQFF
TRBJ2-1,TRBD2,TRBV10-2,few,TGCGCCAGCAAAGCCGGGACTAGCTCCTACAATGAGCAGTTCTTC,CASKAGTSSYNEQFF
TRBJ2-1,TRBD1,TRBV7-9,many,TGTGCCAGCAGCTTTACGGGACAGGGGAACAATGAGCAGTTCTTC,CASSFTGQGNNEQFF
TRBJ2-1,.,TRBV7-9,many,TGTGCCAGCAGCTTAGGAGACATAGGCGAGCAGTTCTTC,CASSLGDIGEQFF
TRBJ2-2,TRBD2,TRBV12-3/TRBV12-4,many,TGTGCCAGCAGGGGGACTAGCGGTAACACCGGGGAGCTGTTTTTT,CASRGTSGNTGELFF
TRBJ1-1,.,TRBV5-1,many,TGCGCCAGCAGCACGACCCCGGAGGGCACTGAAGCTTTCTTT,CASSTTPEGTEAFF
TRBJ2-7,TRBD1,TRBV7-9,many,TGTGCCAGCAGCCCGGACAGGGGAGAGCAGTACTTC,CASSPDRGEQYF
TRBJ2-5,.,TRBV25-1,many,TGTGCCAGCAGAGACGTGGAGACCCAGTACTTC,CASRDVETQYF
TRBJ2-7,.,TRBV12-3/TRBV12-4,many,TGTGCCAGCAGACGCAACAGGGCACCCTACGAGCAGTACTTC,CASRRNRAPYEQYF
TRBJ1-5,.,TRBV5-1,many,TGCGCCAGCAGCCTAGAACCGGGACAACCTGATCAGCCCCAGCATTTT,CASSLEPGQPDQPQHF
TRBJ2-7,TRBD1,TRBV12-3/TRBV12-4,many,TGTGCCAGCAGTCAAGGACAGGGTCACTCCTACGAGCAGTACTTC,CASSQGQGHSYEQYF
TRBJ2-7,TRBD2,TRBV7-6,many,TGTGCCAGCAGCCGAATCGGGGGGAGTGACTACGAGCAGTACTTC,CASSRIGGSDYEQYF
TRBJ1-5,TRBD1,TRBV11-2,.,TGTGCCAGCAGCTTGGGGACAGTCAGCAATCAGCCCCAGCATTTT,CASSLGTVSNQPQHF